These 13 T cell receptor beta chains originate from one sample sequenced in a study of shared clonotypes between healthy human individuals. Naive CD8 cells lacked CD45RO and underwent positive selection for CCR7, leaving out terminally differentiated effector memory CD45RA+ cells. The repertoire was sequenced with immunoSEQ multiplex PCR; TCRdb's copy has only in-frame clones and lacks some. The sample lists about 1.9 million clones, around 93% occurring once. Material: naive CD8+ T cells from PBMCs. These TCRs come from a man between 18 and 29 years old in good health. Some clones in this sample may be carry-over from other donors' samples.

About this clone: This sample includes further DNA sequences coding for the same CDR3. The genes are TRBV27 and TRBJ2-3; D unclear. The CDR3 length is 12 residues. Per germline, CDR1 MNHEY and CDR2 SMNVEV (reference sequence). V was shortened by 0 bases and J by 5 bases, with 3 bases between the two germline ends. In DNA, the CDR3 is TGTGCCAGCAGTTTATCAGGAGATACGCAGTATTTT. Translation: CASSLSGDTQYF.

In its sample, this clone was seen once. The CDR3 sequence is CASRTRQFNEKLFF. The CDR3 DNA reads TGTGCCAGCAGGACCCGACAGTTTAATGAAAAACTGTTTTTT. The V gene is TRBV6-1, the J gene TRBJ1-4; weak D call: TRBD1 (5 bases). From germline, CDR1 is MNHNS and CDR2 SASEGT. The CDR3 runs to 14 residues. The V end was cut by 6 bases, the J end by 4 bases, with 12 bases between.

The chain is built from TRBV27 and TRBJ2-3; the D is unclear. Trimming took off 5 bases at V and 1 base at J, with 13 bases between the two ends. The CDR3 loop spans 15 amino acids. Germline V CDR1 and CDR2: MNHEY, SMNVEV (reference sequence). CDR3 DNA: TGTGCCAGCAGTCGCATCCCTCCGGGCACAGATACGCAGTATTTT. Protein sequence: CASSRIPPGTDTQYF.

This clone has just a few counts. The rearrangement uses TRBV28 and TRBJ1-5, with D possibly being TRBD1 (6 bases). Germline CDR1 and CDR2: MDHEN and SYDVKM. Trimming stripped 9 bases from V and 1 base from J, with 13 bases between. The CDR3 extends over 14 amino acids. DNA of the CDR3: TGTGCCAGTCGCCACGGGACAAGCAATCAGCCCCAGCATTTT. Amino acids: CASRHGTSNQPQHF.

This clone was seen just once. The chain uses TRBV7-9 and TRBJ1-4; D gene uncertain. Germline CDR1 is SEHNR and CDR2 is FQNEAQ (reference sequence). The CDR3 is 12 residues long. V lost 6 bases to trimming and J lost 4 bases, with 6 bases between them. The CDR3 spells CASSRINEKLFF. For the CDR3, the DNA is TGTGCCAGCAGTCGGATTAATGAAAAACTGTTTTTT.

This chain links TRBV4-2 with TRBJ1-5; 7 bases fit TRBD1. Germline V gene data show CDR1 as LGHNA and CDR2 as YNFKEQ. CDR3 length equals 19 residues. V shed 0 bases and J 3 bases; nucleotides not matched to a gene: 14. The CDR3 DNA sequence: TGTGCCAGCAGCCAAGACACGAGAAAGAGACAGGGCTTCAATCAGCCCCAGCATTTT. Encoded protein: CASSQDTRKRQGFNQPQHF.

CDR3 bases: TGTGCCAGCTCAAAACAGGGGAATGAAGCTTTCTTT. It translates to CASSKQGNEAFF. This chain joins TRBV18 and TRBJ1-1; 7 bases line up with TRBD1. The CDR3 is made up of 12 amino acids. Germline CDR1 and CDR2: KGHSH and LQKENI. V lost 5 bases and J lost 7; bases outside the gene matches: 4.

The J gene is TRBJ1-1, the V gene TRBV11-2; 7 bases are a match to TRBD1. The CDR3 is 16 amino acids. Germline V gives CDR1 SGHAT, CDR2 FQNNGV. Trimming removed 1 base from V and 0 bases from J; junction bases left unmatched: 5. CDR3 sequence reads: CASSLASTGMNTEAFF. CDR3 in DNA: TGTGCCAGCAGCTTAGCCTCGACAGGGATGAACACTGAAGCTTTCTTT.

The chain employs TRBV5-6 and TRBJ2-7, with D tentatively TRBD1 or TRBD2 (5 bases each). Trimming took off 4 bases at V and 7 bases at J, with 12 bases between the two ends. The CDR3 is 12 amino acids. Per the germline V gene, CDR1 is SGHDT and CDR2 is YYEEEE. The CDR3, as DNA: TGTGCCAGCAGCGGGGGAACACGGGAGCAGTACTTC. The encoded protein is CASSGGTREQYF.

The V and J genes are TRBV27 and TRBJ2-7, with D possibly being TRBD2 (5 bases). The CDR3 totals 14 residues. CDR1 MNHEY and CDR2 SMNVEV come from the germline V gene (reference sequence). Trimming removed 4 bases from V and 9 bases from J, with 19 bases in between. The CDR3 reads CASSWGEDPGRQYF. In nucleotides, the CDR3 is TGTGCCAGCAGTTGGGGAGAGGACCCTGGAAGGCAGTACTTC.

The CDR3 loop reads CASRDRGRIETQYF. CDR3 DNA: TGTGCCAGCCGTGACAGGGGGCGCATAGAGACCCAGTACTTC. The J gene is TRBJ2-5, the V gene TRBV7-8; the match to TRBD1 covers 10 bases. The ends lost 8 bases at V and 4 bases at J; junction bases unmatched: 7. The CDR3 consists of 14 residues. Germline V gene sequence: CDR1 SGHVS, CDR2 FQNEAQ.

The chain has TRBV25-1 and TRBJ2-2, with 12 bases identical to TRBD2. The V gene's germline CDR1 is MGHDK and CDR2 SYGVNS. CDR3 size: 18 residues. V dropped 4 bases and J dropped 7; count of bases not matched to a gene: 13. CDR3 nucleotide sequence: TGTGCCAGCAGTGGTGGACTAGCGGGACCCAGTTCTCACGGGGAGCTGTTTTTT. Its protein is CASSGGLAGPSSHGELFF.

The chain links TRBV14 to TRBJ1-4; tentative D call: TRBD1 (5 bases). The ends were cut back, 0 bases at V and 11 bases at J, with 16 bases in the middle. Germline V gene data show CDR1 as SGHDN and CDR2 as FVKESK. The CDR3 is 15 residues long. The CDR3 DNA reads as TGTGCCAGCAGCCAAGACGGAGGGACCGGTGTTAAACTGTTTTTT. It yields the protein CASSQDGGTGVKLFF.